Below are 8 T cell receptor beta chains sequenced from a single sample in a study of T cell repertoires in cytomegalovirus infection. Their antigens remain unidentified. TCRdb reanalysed the reads using MiXCR and keeps one entry per CDR3 protein. The profile shows hundreds of thousands of distinct CDR3 sequences, roughly a third of them singletons. Sample: cultured PBMCs, taken from culture after CMV antigen stimulation. The receptors were gathered from a human donor in good health (CMV status not recorded). Some clones in this sample may be carry-over from other donors' samples.

The table lists this clonotype with many counts. The chain is built from TRBV7-2 and TRBJ2-3; no clear D gene. Between the trimmed V and J ends, which lost 5 bases and 3 bases, there was a span of 9 bases. In germline, CDR1 is SGHTA, CDR2 FQGNSA. This CDR3 spans 13 amino acids. The CDR3 DNA follows: TGTGCCAGCAGCCGCGCTCGGACAGATACGCAGTATTTT. The encoded protein is CASSRARTDTQYF.

The rearrangement uses TRBV28 and TRBJ2-3; 8 nucleotides match TRBD2. The CDR3 runs to 16 residues. Trimming at V came to 2 bases and at J to 1 base, leaving 5 bases not matched to a gene. Germline V gene data show CDR1 as MDHEN and CDR2 as SYDVKM. CDR3 nucleotides: TGTGCCAGCAGTTTAGTCTCCGGGGGGGGCACAGATACGCAGTATTTT. It specifies CASSLVSGGGTDTQYF.

This clonotype turned up a few times. The rearrangement joins TRBV12-3 or TRBV12-4 to TRBJ2-1; 9 positions agree with TRBD2. The CDR3 runs 15 residues. Trimming at V came to 5 bases and at J to 1 base, leaving 3 bases not matched to a gene. CDR3 region: CASSQLAGSYNEQFF. DNA of the CDR3: TGTGCCAGCAGTCAACTAGCGGGTTCCTACAATGAGCAGTTCTTC.

This clonotype was recorded a few times. V gene TRBV7-6 combines with J gene TRBJ1-1; the D is unclear. Per the germline V gene, CDR1 is SGHVS and CDR2 is FNYEAQ. Trimming took off 3 bases at V and 0 bases at J, with 11 bases between the two ends. The CDR3 runs 15 residues. The CDR3 protein is CASSFPATVNTEAFF. The CDR3, as DNA: TGTGCCAGCAGCTTCCCCGCGACGGTGAACACTGAAGCTTTCTTT.

The chain has TRBV7-2 and TRBJ2-1; perhaps TRBD2 as D (5 bases). Germline values: CDR1 SGHTA, CDR2 FQGNSA. The CDR3 is made up of 13 amino acids. Trimming cost V 6 bases and J 7 bases, with 13 bases left between them. The CDR3 reads CASSIPAENEQFF. In DNA form, the CDR3 reads TGTGCCAGCAGTATACCAGCGGAGAATGAGCAGTTCTTC.

This chain links TRBV11-2 with TRBJ2-1; no definite D call. Per the germline V gene, CDR1 is SGHAT and CDR2 is FQNNGV. With 6 bases removed from V and 3 bases from J, the gap between germline ends came to 6 bases. This CDR3 region has 12 residues. CDR3 loop: CASSADYNEQFF. CDR3 bases: TGTGCCAGCAGTGCCGACTACAATGAGCAGTTCTTC.

This clonotype was recorded many times. This rearrangement joins TRBV7-2 to TRBJ2-5; 9 positions agree with TRBD1. CDR1 SGHTA and CDR2 FQGNSA come from the germline V gene. V dropped 1 base and J dropped 5; count of bases not matched to a gene: 8. The CDR3 sequence is 16 residues long. The CDR3 loop reads CASSLVMGTGRETQYF. The CDR3 nucleotides are TGTGCCAGCAGCTTAGTAATGGGGACAGGGAGGGAGACCCAGTACTTC.

The J gene is TRBJ2-1, the V gene TRBV12-3 or TRBV12-4, with D unclear. The CDR3 consists of 11 residues. Trimming removed 3 bases at V and 9 bases at J, with 6 bases between. The CDR3 DNA reads TGTGCCAGCAGTTTGGGGTTTGAGCAGTTCTTC. This sequence encodes CASSLGFEQFF.